The rows below give T cell receptor beta chains drawn from one sample of a study of T cell responses to AZD1222 COVID-19 vaccine. This table comes from immunoSEQ multiplex PCR, and its TCRdb copy is limited to in-frame clones, with some not included. Of some 120,000 clones listed, roughly 90% are singletons. Sequenced material: peripheral blood, taken on day 0 of AZD1222 vaccination. Every receptor here comes from an adult in good health. CDR3s include the opening cysteine and the closing phenylalanine or tryptophan. D genes are given only for firm matches. Part of the rows lack a size; the others show once, few, many or a class for expanded clones.

D	V	size	J	DNA	CDR3
.	TRBV30	.	TRBJ2-3	TGTGCCTGGAGCGCCCTGGATACGCAGTATTTT	CAWSALDTQYF
.	TRBV19	once	TRBJ2-5	TGTGCCAGTAGCCCGATCCCCGGGGCCCAAGAGACCCAGTACTTC	CASSPIPGAQETQYF
TRBD1	TRBV19	.	TRBJ1-1	TGTGCCAGTACGGAACAGGGGGCCATGAACACTGAAGCTTTCTTT	CASTEQGAMNTEAFF
.	TRBV5-5	.	TRBJ1-4	TGTGCCAGCGGGGCGGGGCCGGGTAATGAAAAACTGTTTTTT	CASGAGPGNEKLFF
.	TRBV3-1/TRBV3-2	.	TRBJ1-5	TGTGCCAGCAGCCTGGGCAGAGGGGCCTCGGTTCAGCCCCAGCATTTT	CASSLGRGASVQPQHF
.	TRBV4-2	.	TRBJ2-3	TGTGCCAGCAGCGATCCGGGGGGCCCCGGCGATACGCAGTATTTT	CASSDPGGPGDTQYF
.	TRBV5-1	.	TRBJ1-1	TGCGCCAGCAGCTTGGGCGCGACGGGGGAAAGAACTGAAGCTTTCTTT	CASSLGATGERTEAFF
.	TRBV9	.	TRBJ2-3	TGTGCCAGCAGCCCTCAAAGGGCAGATACGCAGTATTTT	CASSPQRADTQYF
.	TRBV4-3	.	TRBJ1-2	TGCGCCAGCAGCCAAGAAAGGGGATCCCTCGGTGGCTACACCTTC	CASSQERGSLGGYTF
.	TRBV3-1/TRBV3-2	few	TRBJ2-7	TGTGCCAGCAGCCCGACGGGACTCTACGAGCAGTACTTC	CASSPTGLYEQYF
.	TRBV29-1	once	TRBJ2-2	TGCAGCGTTGAAGATCTTCAAGGGACCGGGGAGCTGTTTTTT	CSVEDLQGTGELFF
TRBD1	TRBV28	.	TRBJ2-5	TGTGCCAGCAGTTTACCGGGACAGGGGCTTCAAGAGACCCAGTACTTC	CASSLPGQGLQETQYF
.	TRBV18	.	TRBJ1-5	TGTGCCAGCTCACCAAATAATCAGGGCGCTTATAGCAATCAGCCCCAGCATTTT	CASSPNNQGAYSNQPQHF
TRBD2	TRBV7-8	.	TRBJ2-7	TGTGCCAGCAGCCCCGGAGGTGGGGGGGACTCCTACGAGCAGTACTTC	CASSPGGGGDSYEQYF
.	TRBV7-9	.	TRBJ2-5	TGTGCCAGCAGCCAACTCCCCGGATCACAATTTCAAGAGACCCAGTACTTC	CASSQLPGSQFQETQYF
.	TRBV6-6	.	TRBJ1-1	TGTGCCAGCAGTAACCGGATGGAGAACACTGAAGCTTTCTTT	CASSNRMENTEAFF
TRBD2	TRBV9	.	TRBJ2-7	TGTGCCAGCAGCGGGGCGGGGGAACTACGAGAGCAGTACTTC	CASSGAGELREQYF
.	TRBV3-1/TRBV3-2	.	TRBJ2-3	TGTGCCAGCAGCGGTCTACGATTTAGCACAGATACGCAGTATTTT	CASSGLRFSTDTQYF
.	TRBV29-1	once	TRBJ1-1	TGCAGCGTTGAATCGGGGGGCGGTGAAGCTTTCTTT	CSVESGGGEAFF
TRBD1	TRBV12-3/TRBV12-4	.	TRBJ2-7	TGTGCCAGCAGTGGCAGACAGGGCGGCGAGCAGTACTTC	CASSGRQGGEQYF
.	TRBV6-5	.	TRBJ2-5	TGTGCCAGCAGTTACTCTGGGGCCCGGGTGGAGACCCAGTACTTC	CASSYSGARVETQYF
TRBD2	TRBV6-2/TRBV6-3	.	TRBJ2-5	TGTGCCAGCAGTTCACCGGGGGGGCGGGAGACCCAGTACTTC	CASSSPGGRETQYF
.	TRBV19	.	TRBJ1-2	TGTGCCAGTAGGCTCCCGGCCAGGGAAGGATCCGTAAGCTACACCTTC	CASRLPAREGSVSYTF
TRBD1	TRBV28	few	TRBJ1-5	TGTGCCAGCAGTCCACCCCGGGACAGAACGATACAGCCCCAGCATTTT	CASSPPRDRTIQPQHF
.	TRBV5-1	.	TRBJ2-3	TGCGCCAGCAGCCCTCAGGGCACAGATACGCAGTATTTT	CASSPQGTDTQYF
.	TRBV2	.	TRBJ1-1	TGTGCCAGCAGCCTTCTGGGCATGAACACTGAAGCTTTCTTT	CASSLLGMNTEAFF
.	TRBV15	.	TRBJ1-1	TGTGCCACCAGCAGAGTTCAGATGAACACTGAAGCTTTCTTT	CATSRVQMNTEAFF
.	TRBV19	.	TRBJ1-1	TGTGCCAGTAGTAGCCCAGGGAATCGCAACACTGAAGCTTTCTTT	CASSSPGNRNTEAFF
.	TRBV13	few	TRBJ2-6	TGTGCCAGCAGCTTCACGGGGCCAGGGGCCAACGTCCTGACTTTC	CASSFTGPGANVLTF
.	TRBV24-1	.	TRBJ2-4	TGTGCCACCAGTGATATTTTTCAAAACATTCAGTACTTC	CATSDIFQNIQYF
.	TRBV7-2	.	TRBJ1-5	TGTGCCAGCAGCGCCCCAGGGCTACAGCCCCAGCATTTT	CASSAPGLQPQHF
.	TRBV24-1	.	TRBJ2-2	TGTGCCACCAGCCCGACCGGGACGGCGAACACCGGGGAGCTGTTTTTT	CATSPTGTANTGELFF
.	TRBV4-2	.	TRBJ1-6	TGTGCCAGCAGCCAAGACTCCGAGGGACTCCCTAATTCACCCCTCCACTTT	CASSQDSEGLPNSPLHF
.	TRBV6-5	.	TRBJ1-3	TGTGCCAGCAGTTACTCGGAGGCGAGTGGAAACACCATATATTTT	CASSYSEASGNTIYF
.	TRBV3-1/TRBV3-2	few	TRBJ1-4	TGTGCCAGCAGCTCAAAGGGGCAGAAAAAACTGTTTTTT	CASSSKGQKKLFF
TRBD1	TRBV14	once	TRBJ2-5	TGTGCCAGCAGCCACAAGACGGGGACAGGGAAGGAGACCCAGTACTTC	CASSHKTGTGKETQYF